A single sample is the source of the 7 T cell receptor beta chains below, sequenced in a study of blood T cells in healthy people across ages. The second PCR ran about 6 to 12 cycles with a sample-barcoded 5' primer and J-beta primers. TCRdb redid the calling of the 5' RACE reads with MiXCR, one entry per CDR3 protein. The top ten clones hold 7.7% of a sample with some 1.7 million distinct CDR3 sequences, roughly 27% of them seen once. Source material: blood. The source of these receptors is a woman aged 25 to 39 in good health.

This clonotype was recorded many times. The rearrangement links TRBV3-1 to TRBJ2-7; 8 bases align to TRBD1. V dropped 0 bases and J dropped 3; count of bases not matched to a gene: 4. The CDR3 has 15 residues. Germline CDR1 is LGHDT and CDR2 is YNNKEL (reference sequence). CDR3 protein: CASSQDGRGLYEQYF. The CDR3 DNA reads TGTGCCAGCAGCCAAGATGGCAGGGGGCTCTACGAGCAGTACTTC.

This sequence joins TRBV7-2 and TRBJ2-1; 9 bases match TRBD2. The CDR3 is 16 amino acids. Germline values: CDR1 SGHTA, CDR2 FQGNSA. With V trimmed by 5 bases and J by 6 bases, 11 bases remained unmatched. Here the CDR3 DNA reads TGTGCCAGCAGCGGACCGGGACTAGCTGGGGCCAATGAGCAGTTCTTC. Protein sequence: CASSGPGLAGANEQFF. Complete variable domain (other parts from reference TRBV7-2 and TRBJ2-1): GAGVSQSPSNKVTEKGKDVELRCDPISGHTALYWYRQSLGQGLEFLIYFQGNSAPDKSGLPSDRFSAERTGGSVSTLTIQRTQQEDSAVYLCASSGPGLAGANEQFFGPGTRLTVL.

This clonotype was observed a few times. This chain connects TRBV4-3 to TRBJ2-3; 11 bases fit TRBD2. After removal of 7 bases from V and 2 bases from J, the junction contained 2 bases not matched to a gene. Germline V gene lookup returns CDR1 LGHNA and CDR2 YSLEER. The CDR3 sequence is 14 residues long. CDR3 protein: CASTSGRPTDTQYF. CDR3 in DNA: TGCGCCAGCACTAGCGGGAGGCCCACAGATACGCAGTATTTT.

The rearrangement joins TRBV15 to TRBJ2-7; TRBD1 is a possible D gene (6 bases). CDR3 size: 14 residues. V was clipped by 2 bases and J by 2 bases, with 10 bases between them. Germline CDR1 reads LNHNV; CDR2 reads YYDKDF (reference sequence). The DNA for the CDR3 is TGTGCCACCAGCAGAACAGGGTCCCCCTACGAGCAGTACTTC. Protein sequence: CATSRTGSPYEQYF.

CDR3 loop: CASSPQGARSSYNSPLHF. The CDR3 nucleotides are TGCGCCAGCAGCCCACAGGGGGCAAGAAGCTCCTATAATTCACCCCTCCACTTT. The rearrangement links TRBV5-1 to TRBJ1-6, with TRBD1 matching 9 bases. The CDR3 contains 18 residues. Germline lookup yields CDR1 SGHRS and CDR2 YFSETQ. The ends lost 4 bases at V and 0 bases at J; junction bases unmatched: 8.

A note on this clonotype: The junction does not match germline at one end; this may be a read error. V usage is TRBV12-3 or TRBV12-4 and J usage is TRBJ2-3; TRBD2 aligns across 7 bases. CDR3 length: 15 amino acids. The CDR3 coding sequence is TGTGCCAGCAGTTTAAATCAGGGAGGGGCAGATATGCAGTATTTT. This sequence encodes CASSLNQGGADMQYF.

This clonotype was detected many times. The chain combines TRBV7-3 with TRBJ2-7; 10 bases fit TRBD2. The J segment lost 7 bases and the V segment lost 0 bases, leaving 6 bases of the junction unmatched. CDR3 length equals 15 residues. The germline V gene has CDR1 SGHTA and CDR2 FQGTGA. The CDR3 is CASSLTNQGLAEQYF. The CDR3 nucleotides are TGTGCCAGCAGCTTAACGAATCAGGGACTAGCGGAGCAGTACTTC.